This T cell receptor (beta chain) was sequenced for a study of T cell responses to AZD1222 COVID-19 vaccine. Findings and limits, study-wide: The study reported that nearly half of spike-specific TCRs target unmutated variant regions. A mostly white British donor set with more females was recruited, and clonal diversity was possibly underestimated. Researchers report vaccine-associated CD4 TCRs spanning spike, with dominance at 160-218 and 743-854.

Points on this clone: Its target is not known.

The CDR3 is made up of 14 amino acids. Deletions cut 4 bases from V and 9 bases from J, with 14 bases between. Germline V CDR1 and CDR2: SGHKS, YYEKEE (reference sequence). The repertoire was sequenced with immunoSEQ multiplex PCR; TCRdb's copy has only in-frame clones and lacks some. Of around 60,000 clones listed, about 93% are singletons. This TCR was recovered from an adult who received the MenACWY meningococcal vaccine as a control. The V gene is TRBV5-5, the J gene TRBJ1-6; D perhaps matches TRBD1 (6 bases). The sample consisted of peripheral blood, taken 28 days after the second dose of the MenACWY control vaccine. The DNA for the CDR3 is TGTGCCAGCAGCCAGGGGTCGGGGATTTCACCCCTCCACTTT. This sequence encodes CASSQGSGISPLHF.